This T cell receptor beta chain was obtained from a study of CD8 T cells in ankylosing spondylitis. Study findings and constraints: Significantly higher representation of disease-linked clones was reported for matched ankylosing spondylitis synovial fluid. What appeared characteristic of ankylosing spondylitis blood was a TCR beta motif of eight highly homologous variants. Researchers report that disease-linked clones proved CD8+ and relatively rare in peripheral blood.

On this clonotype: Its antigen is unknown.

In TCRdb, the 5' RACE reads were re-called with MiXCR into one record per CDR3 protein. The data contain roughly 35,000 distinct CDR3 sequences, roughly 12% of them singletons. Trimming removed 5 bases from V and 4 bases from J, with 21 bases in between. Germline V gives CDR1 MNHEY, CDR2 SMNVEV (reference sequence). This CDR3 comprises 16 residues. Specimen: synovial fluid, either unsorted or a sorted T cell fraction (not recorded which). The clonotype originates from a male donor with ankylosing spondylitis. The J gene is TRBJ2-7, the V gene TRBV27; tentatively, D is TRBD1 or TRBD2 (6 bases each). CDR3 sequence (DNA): TGTGCCAGCAGTCCATCTAGGGGGGACGGGGGATACGAGCAGTACTTC. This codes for CASSPSRGDGGYEQYF.